Presented here are 11 T cell receptor beta chains from one specimen sequenced in a study of blood T cell repertoires in COVID-19. TCRdb's table, derived via immunoSEQ multiplex PCR, lists solely in-frame clones and lacks some. The sample carries 55,000 to 90,000 clones, 80% to 95% recorded once. Sequences were obtained from peripheral blood. Source of these receptors: a human donor with active COVID-19. The donor label of this sample is uncertain.

V usage is TRBV18 and J usage is TRBJ1-5; 10 bases agree with TRBD1. V trimming: 0 bases; J trimming: 4 bases; junction bases outside the gene matches: 3. Germline-derived CDR1 and CDR2 are KGHSH and LQKENI. The CDR3 has 16 residues. CDR3 nucleotide sequence: TGTGCCAGCTCACCACCCGGACAGGGGGGGAATCAGCCCCAGCATTTT. Amino acids: CASSPPGQGGNQPQHF.

CDR3 amino acids: CSVGETSGNTIYF. The CDR3 bases are TGCAGCGTTGGAGAAACATCTGGAAACACCATATATTTT. This chain uses TRBV29-1 with TRBJ1-3; D is undetermined. The CDR3 has 13 amino acids. Germline lookup yields CDR1 SQVTM and CDR2 ANQGSEA. The V gene lost 4 bases and the J gene lost 1 base, with 8 bases spanning the gap.

This clone has a handful of counts. The chain recombines TRBV30 with TRBJ2-7; 9 nucleotides align to TRBD1. V shed 5 bases and J 1 base; nucleotides not matched to a gene: 0. The CDR3 runs to 12 residues. From germline, CDR1 is GTSNPN and CDR2 SVGIG (reference sequence). The CDR3 loop is CAWDRGSYEQYF. The CDR3 DNA is TGTGCCTGGGACAGGGGGTCCTACGAGCAGTACTTC.

This clone was picked up one time. V usage is TRBV5-6 and J usage is TRBJ2-1, with 11 bases that match TRBD2. Germline CDR1 reads SGHDT; CDR2 reads YYEEEE. Trimming removed 0 bases from V and 6 bases from J; junction bases left unmatched: 2. The CDR3 spans 15 residues. The CDR3 spells CASSLVLAGANEQFF. The CDR3 DNA reads TGTGCCAGCAGCTTGGTACTAGCGGGAGCCAATGAGCAGTTCTTC.

About this clone itself: Germline is not matched at one junction end, which may reflect a read error. The V and J genes are TRBV12-3 or TRBV12-4 and TRBJ2-7; D call uncertain. The CDR3 sequence is 12 residues long. CDR3 bases: TGTGCCAGCAGTTTAGGTCAATACGAGCGGTACTTC. Amino acid sequence: CASSLGQYERYF.

The sample holds one count of this clone. This chain joins TRBV4-3 and TRBJ1-4; 9 nucleotides agree with TRBD1. This CDR3 is built from 15 residues. The trim removed 1 base at V and 7 bases at J, leaving 4 bases unmatched. Germline loops: CDR1 LGHNA, CDR2 YSLEER. CDR3 in DNA: TGCGCCAGCAGCCAAGCCGGGACAGGGTTTGAAAAACTGTTTTTT. Protein product: CASSQAGTGFEKLFF.

This chain joins TRBV7-4 and TRBJ1-1; no clear D. The CDR3 sequence is 13 residues long. Per germline, CDR1 SGHVT and CDR2 SQSDAQ. Trimming shortened V by 1 base and J by 7 bases, and 10 bases separated the two germline ends. CDR3 in DNA: TGTGCCAGCAGCTTAGTACAGAAGATTGAAGCTTTCTTT. Translating gives CASSLVQKIEAFF.

The rearrangement uses TRBV13 and TRBJ2-2; D not certain. The length of the CDR3 is 16 residues. Germline-derived CDR1 and CDR2 are PRHDT and FYEKMQ (reference sequence). Trimming removed 1 base at V and 3 bases at J, with 12 bases between. The CDR3 loop reads CASSLVSQTHTGELFF. The CDR3 DNA sequence: TGTGCCAGCAGCTTAGTTAGCCAGACCCACACCGGGGAGCTGTTTTTT.

V is TRBV7-3 and J is TRBJ2-2; 9 bases fit TRBD1. Germline-derived CDR1 and CDR2 are SGHTA and FQGTGA. This CDR3 contains 15 residues. With V trimmed by 2 bases and J by 6 bases, 4 bases remained unmatched. CDR3 in amino acids: CASSLGDRVAGELFF. CDR3 DNA sequence: TGTGCCAGCAGCTTAGGGGACAGGGTGGCCGGGGAGCTGTTTTTT.

CDR3 DNA: TGTGCCAGCAGCGTGGACAGGGCTGGAAACACCATATATTTT. The encoded protein is CASSVDRAGNTIYF. This rearrangement joins TRBV5-4 to TRBJ1-3, with TRBD1 matching 8 bases. Trimming took 4 bases from V and 2 from J; bases not matched to a gene: 2. CDR3 length: 14 amino acids. Germline assignment: CDR1 SGHNT and CDR2 YYREEE (reference sequence).

V and J are TRBV28 and TRBJ1-1; D call uncertain. The length of the CDR3 is 14 residues. V shed 7 bases and J shed 6 bases, with 18 bases lying between them. CDR1 and CDR2 (germline): MDHEN, SYDVKM. As DNA, the CDR3 is TGTGCCAGCACCCTAAGCGAGGCCACCCCTGAAGCTTTCTTT. It encodes CASTLSEATPEAFF.